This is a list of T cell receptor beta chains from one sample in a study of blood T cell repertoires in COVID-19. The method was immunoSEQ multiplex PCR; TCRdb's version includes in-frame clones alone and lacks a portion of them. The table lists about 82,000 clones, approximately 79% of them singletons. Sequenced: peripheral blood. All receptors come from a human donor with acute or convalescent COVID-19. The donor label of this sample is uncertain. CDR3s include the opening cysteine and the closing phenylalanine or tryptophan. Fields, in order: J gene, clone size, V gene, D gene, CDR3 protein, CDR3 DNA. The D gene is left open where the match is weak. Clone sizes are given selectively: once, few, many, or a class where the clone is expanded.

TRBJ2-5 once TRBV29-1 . CSAEGQGGETQYF TGCAGCGCCGAGGGCCAGGGGGGAGAGACCCAGTACTTC
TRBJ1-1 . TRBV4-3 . CASSQGRATEAFF TGCGCCAGCAGCCAAGGCAGGGCGACTGAAGCTTTCTTT
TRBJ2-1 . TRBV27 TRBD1 CASFPDRGGNEQFF TGTGCCAGCTTCCCGGACAGGGGGGGGAATGAGCAGTTCTTC
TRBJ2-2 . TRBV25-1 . CASSEYTRSGELFF TGTGCCAGCAGTGAATATACCAGATCCGGGGAGCTGTTTTTT
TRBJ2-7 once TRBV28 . CASNSGLPSYEQYF TGTGCCAGCAATTCAGGGTTACCCTCCTACGAGCAGTACTTC
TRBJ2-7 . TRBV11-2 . CASSPRGSGIPYEQYF TGTGCCAGCAGCCCCCGAGGTAGCGGTATCCCCTACGAGCAGTACTTC
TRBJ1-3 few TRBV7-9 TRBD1 CASSLAWKGAQGNTIYF TGTGCCAGCAGCTTAGCGTGGAAGGGGGCCCAAGGAAACACCATATATTTT
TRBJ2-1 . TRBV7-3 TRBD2 CASSLAGGYNEQFF TGTGCCAGCAGCTTAGCGGGGGGTTACAATGAGCAGTTCTTC
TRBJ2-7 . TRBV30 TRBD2 CAWRHSGLNKPYEQYF TGTGCCTGGAGGCACTCGGGACTAAATAAACCCTACGAGCAGTACTTC
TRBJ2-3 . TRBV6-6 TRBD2 CASVQRGDGSTDTQYF TGTGCCAGCGTCCAGCGGGGCGATGGTAGCACAGATACGCAGTATTTT
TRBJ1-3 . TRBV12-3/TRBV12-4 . CASSLGGRNTIYF TGTGCCAGCAGTTTAGGAGGCAGAAACACCATATATTTT
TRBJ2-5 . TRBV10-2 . CASSEGLPGKGQETQYF TGCGCCAGCAGTGAGGGACTACCCGGGAAGGGCCAAGAGACCCAGTACTTC
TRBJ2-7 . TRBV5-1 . CASSLPTENEQYF TGCGCCAGCAGCTTGCCGACAGAGAACGAGCAGTACTTC
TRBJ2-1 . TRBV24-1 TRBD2 CATSDLPSGSSYNEQFF TGTGCCACCAGTGATTTACCTAGCGGATCCTCCTACAATGAGCAGTTCTTC
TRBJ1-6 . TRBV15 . CATSSSRQIGSYNSPLHF TGTGCCACCAGCAGCAGCAGACAGATCGGCTCCTATAATTCACCCCTCCACTTT
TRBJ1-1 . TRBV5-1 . CASSLGTANTEAFF TGCGCCAGCAGCTTGGGTACAGCGAACACTGAAGCTTTCTTT
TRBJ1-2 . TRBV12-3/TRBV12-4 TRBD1 CASSTGGGYTF TGTGCCAGCAGTACAGGGGGCGGCTACACCTTC
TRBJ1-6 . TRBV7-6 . CASSWGGPEAVPLHF TGTGCCAGCAGCTGGGGGGGCCCCGAAGCTGTTCCCCTCCACTTT
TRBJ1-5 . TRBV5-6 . CASSLQGKYSNQPQHF TGTGCCAGCAGCTTGCAGGGGAAATATAGCAATCAGCCCCAGCATTTT
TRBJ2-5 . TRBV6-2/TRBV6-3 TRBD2 CASSYRMGREKTQYF TGTGCCAGCAGTTACCGGATGGGGCGGGAGAAGACCCAGTACTTC
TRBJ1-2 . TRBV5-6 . CASSLAGRTDYGYTF TGTGCCAGCAGCTTGGCCGGACGGACAGACTATGGCTACACCTTC
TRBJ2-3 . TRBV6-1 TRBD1 CASSDGGWTGADTQYF TGTGCCAGCAGTGACGGGGGATGGACAGGGGCAGATACGCAGTATTTT
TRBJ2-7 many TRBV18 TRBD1 CASSPSGQGLREQYF TGTGCCAGCTCGCCTTCCGGACAGGGTTTACGCGAGCAGTACTTC
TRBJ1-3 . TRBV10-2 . CASFPEEGSGNTIYF TGCGCCAGCTTCCCCGAAGAGGGCTCTGGAAACACCATATATTTT
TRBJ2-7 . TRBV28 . CASIGRGEQYF TGTGCCAGCATTGGACGGGGCGAGCAGTACTTC
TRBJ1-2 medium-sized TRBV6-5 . CASRAGANYGYTF TGTGCCAGCAGGGCAGGTGCTAACTATGGCTACACCTTC
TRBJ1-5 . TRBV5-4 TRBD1 CASSPRDSDQPQHF TGTGCCAGCAGCCCCCGGGACAGCGATCAGCCCCAGCATTTT
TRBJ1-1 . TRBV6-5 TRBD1 CASSSGQGRTEAFF TGTGCCAGCAGTTCCGGACAGGGAAGGACTGAAGCTTTCTTT
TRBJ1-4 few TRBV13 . CASSLTGSATNEKLFF TGTGCCAGCAGCTTAACAGGGTCTGCAACTAATGAAAAACTGTTTTTT
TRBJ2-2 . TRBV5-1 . CASSVTGGAGELFF TGCGCCAGCAGTGTTACAGGGGGGGCCGGGGAGCTGTTTTTT
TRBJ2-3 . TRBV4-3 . CASSQDRGRSDTQYF TGCGCCAGCAGCCAAGACAGGGGCCGGTCGGATACGCAGTATTTT
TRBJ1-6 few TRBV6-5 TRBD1 CASSYSGQVSPLHF TGTGCCAGCAGTTACTCGGGACAGGTTTCACCCCTCCACTTT
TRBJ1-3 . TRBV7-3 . CASSLGAGAGNTIYF TGTGCCAGCAGTCTCGGGGCAGGGGCTGGAAACACCATATATTTT